This TCR beta chain was found in a study of CD8 T cells in ankylosing spondylitis. Findings and limits, study-wide: Significant enrichment of disease-linked clones was reportedly seen in matched ankylosing spondylitis synovial fluid. It appeared that ankylosing spondylitis blood was characterized by a TCR beta motif of roughly 8 highly homologous variants. Existing reports had already noted some motif variants in reactive arthritis synovial fluid and blood. In peripheral blood, disease-linked CD8+ clones occurred at relatively low frequencies.

Making use of molecular barcodes, quantitative 5'-RACE generated TCR beta libraries. Using its own MiXCR run on the 5' RACE reads, TCRdb lists one record per CDR3 protein. The repertoire holds more than 600,000 distinct CDR3 sequences, 19% seen once, with under 20% in the top ten. V was trimmed by 6 bases and J by 10 bases, leaving 15 bases between them. CDR3 size: 12 residues. This clonotype was detected a few times. As yet, its antigen is unknown. The TCR sequence derives from a male donor with ankylosing spondylitis. The material sequenced was blood, either unsorted or a sorted T cell fraction (not recorded which). J is TRBJ1-1 and V is TRBV12-3 or TRBV12-4, with D tentatively TRBD1 (6 bases). CDR3 in DNA: TGTGCCAGCAGCCCAGGGGCCGGGGGAGCTTTCTTT. Translation: CASSPGAGGAFF.